This T cell receptor (beta chain) was captured in a study of cytomegalovirus exposure and HLA in healthy donors. Study results and limitations: HLA restriction was apparent for most CMV-associated TCR beta chains in a later analysis. Rare TCR sequences dominated, though some public TCRs recurred in many donors. Cytomegalovirus-associated TCR beta chains were listed, numbering 150 to 200. In vitro testing confirmed a few CMV-associated chains as specific for CMV antigens.

About this clone: Its cognate antigen is unknown.

The PCR had 60 Vbeta and 13 Jbeta primers. Produced via immunoSEQ multiplex PCR; TCRdb's table is partial and in-frame only. The sample holds fewer than 250,000 clones, almost 75% seen once. J lost 5 bases, V lost 4 bases, and 4 bases had no gene match. This CDR3 has 14 amino acids. Germline V gives CDR1 SGHVS, CDR2 FNYEAQ. Sequenced input: PBMCs. The sequence was collected from a woman aged 25-40 years in good health and CMV-seropositive. The rearrangement uses TRBV7-6 and TRBJ2-3, with 9 bases aligning to TRBD1. As DNA, the CDR3 is TGTGCCAGCAGCTCCCCGGGACAGGGAGATACGCAGTATTTT. Its protein product is CASSSPGQGDTQYF.